This TCR delta chain was recorded in a study of γδ T cells in repeated Plasmodium falciparum infection. In this sample, this clone turned up a few times. Given a far larger clone just one base away, this is likely a sequencing read error. In the same sample, other DNA sequences code for this CDR3. TRG and TRD sequences were obtained from every sorted gammadelta sample. TCRdb re-called clones from the multiplex PCR reads via CATT. Among around 89,000 delta-chain clones listed, 1.4% were seen once. Specimen: gamma-delta T cells from blood. This clonotype was obtained from a pool of human donors (malaria-infected and uninfected, not separated).

CDR3 sequence (DNA): TGTGCTCTTGGGGAACTGACATGGACCGATAAACTCATCTTC. The encoded protein is CALGELTWTDKLIF. V is TRDV1 and J is TRDJ1; D call uncertain. The length of the CDR3 is 14 residues. Germline-derived CDR1 and CDR2 are TSWWSYY and QGS.